A selection of T cell receptor beta chains follows, all from one sample in a study of monozygotic twins with inflammatory bowel disease. TCRdb processed the 5' RACE reads again and assigns one entry to each CDR3 protein, with no DNA. This specimen shows under 200,000 distinct CDR3 sequences; the ten leading clones hold over 2.5%. The sequenced material came from blood. These receptors were collected from a human donor with ulcerative colitis or Crohn's disease, or a healthy co-twin of an affected twin (not recorded which). CDR3s include the opening cysteine and the closing phenylalanine or tryptophan.

J | V | length | CDR3
TRBJ2-2 | TRBV3-1 | 16 | CASSLQGLRNTGELFF
TRBJ2-7 | TRBV5-4 | 16 | CASRSGLAGIIYEQYF
TRBJ2-5 | TRBV5-4 | 15 | CASSPDRVSQETQYF
TRBJ2-1 | TRBV28 | 14 | CASSLTGGERWQFF
TRBJ2-3 | TRBV28 | 15 | CASRRWDSGGSGQYF
TRBJ2-1 | TRBV15 | 18 | CATKPGLAGASRYNEQFF
TRBJ1-2 | TRBV7-2 | 13 | CASSLAGRYGYTF
TRBJ1-1 | TRBV18 | 15 | CASSPLQEMNTEAFF
TRBJ2-1 | TRBV20-1 | 15 | CSARDRVGSYNEQFF
TRBJ1-2 | TRBV9 | 14 | CASSASGSNYGYTF
TRBJ1-6 | TRBV5-1 | 16 | CASSPEAGQINSPLHF
TRBJ2-5 | TRBV15 | 18 | CATSREWLAPGSQETQYF
TRBJ2-4 | TRBV9 | 18 | CASSEGQGAGLAKNIQYF
TRBJ2-7 | TRBV5-1 | 12 | CASGRESYEQYF
TRBJ1-5 | TRBV12-3/TRBV12-4 | 14 | CASSVTKIKQPQHF
TRBJ1-2 | TRBV20-1 | 14 | CSASGRGIFHGYTF
TRBJ1-6 | TRBV7-3 | 15 | CASSRFGGGNSPLHF
TRBJ2-1 | TRBV12-3/TRBV12-4 | 16 | CASSLMTSGRIGEQFF
TRBJ1-5 | TRBV29-1 | 14 | CSVALGVSNQPQHF
TRBJ1-3 | TRBV4-3 | 16 | CASSQEPGTSGNTIYF
TRBJ1-2 | TRBV5-1 | 15 | CASSLATGLNYGYTF
TRBJ2-7 | TRBV6-1 | 13 | CASSTRGLYEQYF
TRBJ2-4 | TRBV20-1 | 13 | CSARWGAKNIQYF
TRBJ1-2 | TRBV6-4 | 14 | CASSPGLSNYGYTF
TRBJ2-1 | TRBV11-3 | 15 | CASSLASGSRNEQFF
TRBJ2-1 | TRBV20-1 | 14 | CSARKAGLYNEQFF
TRBJ2-7 | TRBV19 | 16 | CASSISAGGQTYEQYF
TRBJ2-2 | TRBV7-3 | 15 | CASSLKGPASGELFF
TRBJ2-7 | TRBV20-1 | 14 | CSAMIGGGSYEQYF
TRBJ2-6 | TRBV12-3/TRBV12-4 | 16 | CASPGGGYSGANVLTF
TRBJ2-2 | TRBV9 | 13 | CASSKLNTGELFF
TRBJ2-1 | TRBV12-3/TRBV12-4 | 14 | CASSFSGKYNEQFF
TRBJ1-1 | TRBV6-2/TRBV6-3 | 12 | CASTDPNTEAFF
TRBJ2-7 | TRBV7-2 | 15 | CASSLEASGSYEQYF
TRBJ2-7 | TRBV10-3 | 12 | CAISGPRDNPYF
TRBJ2-7 | TRBV20-1 | 17 | CSARDRAHTEGSYEQYF
TRBJ1-1 | TRBV20-1 | 16 | CSARVYRAPMNTEAFF
TRBJ2-2 | TRBV27 | 16 | CASSSPVGGVTGELFF
TRBJ2-1 | TRBV7-3 | 15 | CASSLRASGSNEQFF
TRBJ1-1 | TRBV27 | 14 | CASSLMGGETEAFF
TRBJ2-7 | TRBV30 | 14 | CAWSQGTGTYEQYF
TRBJ2-3 | TRBV29-1 | 17 | CSVELTEGPIQTDTQYF
TRBJ2-2 | TRBV20-1 | 13 | CSALRDSKGELFF